These T cell receptor beta chains were read from a single sample in a study of CD8+ T cells in alopecia areata. Generated by immunoSEQ multiplex PCR, the TCRdb table keeps only in-frame clones and is missing some. The sample contains some 170,000 clones, less than 75% of which appear only once. Here the sequenced sample was CD4+ T cells sorted from blood, taken between weeks 55 and 65, from a patient treated with tofacitinib. The receptors derive from a human donor with alopecia areata. The CDR3 runs from the conserved cysteine through the conserved F or W. A D gene is named only where the DNA matches it firmly. Size is stated for part of the rows, as once, few or many counts, or as a class when the clone is expanded.

-,-,TRBJ1-2,TRBV2,TGTGCCAGCAGTGCACAGGGCCGCTATGGCTACACCTTC,CASSAQGRYGYTF
-,once,TRBJ2-7,TRBV9,TGTGCCAGCAGCGTAGCCCCCGTCGGGGAGAACGAGCAGTACTTC,CASSVAPVGENEQYF
-,-,TRBJ2-7,TRBV14,TGTGCCAGCAGCCATTCCCACGAGCAGTACTTC,CASSHSHEQYF
-,-,TRBJ1-4,TRBV2,TGTGCCAGCCGACCGGACAGAGCTGATGAAAAACTGTTTTTT,CASRPDRADEKLFF
-,-,TRBJ1-6,TRBV27,TGTGCCAGCAGTTCCTCCAATTCACCCCTCCACTTT,CASSSSNSPLHF
-,-,TRBJ2-7,TRBV15,TGTGCCACCAGCAGAGATAATAGGGACTACGAGCAGTACTTC,CATSRDNRDYEQYF
TRBD1,-,TRBJ1-5,TRBV30,TGTGCCTGGGAGGGGGCTCAGGGTCAGCCCCAGCATTTT,CAWEGAQGQPQHF
TRBD1,-,TRBJ1-2,TRBV5-6,TGTGCCAGCAGCCGCGGCGGTGGACAGGGGTATGGCTACACCTTC,CASSRGGGQGYGYTF
-,-,TRBJ1-2,TRBV30,TGTGCCTGGAAACCCAGGGAGAAAGGTGGCTACACCTTC,CAWKPREKGGYTF
TRBD1,-,TRBJ2-2,TRBV7-8,TGTGCCAGCAGCCTAGGGACAGGGGGCGTCGGGGAGCTGTTTTTT,CASSLGTGGVGELFF